The clone carrying this T cell receptor beta chain appeared a few times. Its antigen remains unidentified. The CDR3 is 17 residues long. V dropped 0 bases and J dropped 4; count of bases not matched to a gene: 7. Germline V gene sequence: CDR1 DFQATT, CDR2 SNEGSKA (reference sequence). The record originates from a study of T cells after yellow fever vaccination. Points from the study as a whole: Reappearance after the booster was seen for most primary-vaccination clones, at around 95% CD4 and 85% to 90% CD8. Any FACS-sorted repertoire could hold abundant clonotypes that contaminate it from the bulk population.

Template switching with 5'RACE generated the TCR cDNA and added a universal primer site and UMIs. In TCRdb, the 5' RACE reads were re-called with MiXCR into one record per CDR3 protein. The sample yields under 300,000 distinct CDR3 sequences, 6.9% seen once. The clonotype originates from a man between 25 and 39 years old who received the YFV17D yellow fever vaccine. Specimen: CD4+ T cells sorted from PBMCs, collected 15 days after the yellow fever booster vaccination. The V gene is TRBV20-1, the J gene TRBJ2-4, with 12 bases lining up with TRBD2. CDR3 bases: TGCAGTGCTAGAGACTTGGGGCTAGCGGGAGGGAAAAACATTCAGTACTTC. Translated: CSARDLGLAGGKNIQYF.